A single sample is the source of the 15 T cell receptor beta chains below, sequenced in a study of patients and donors after allogeneic stem cell transplantation. TCRdb re-analysed the RT-PCR reads in MiXCR, keeping a single row per CDR3 protein. The sample lists about 960,000 distinct CDR3 sequences, about a sixth occurring once. The sequencing sample was made of blood, either unsorted or a sorted T cell fraction (not recorded which). These receptors came from a human donor who was either an allogeneic HSCT recipient or a stem cell or donor lymphocyte infusion donor (not recorded which). It is not recorded whose cells these are; they may come from a transplant donor.

The V call is TRBV20-1, the J call TRBJ2-1; TRBD2 agrees at 10 bases. The CDR3 has 14 amino acids. CDR1 DFQATT and CDR2 SNEGSKA come from the germline V gene (reference sequence). V was pared by 6 bases and J by 9 bases, with 11 bases of the junction left unmatched. For the CDR3, the DNA is TGCAGTGCACTCAAGCGGGGGGGGCTTGGTGAGCAGTTCTTC. Translated, it gives CSALKRGGLGEQFF.

The gene calls are TRBV7-8 and TRBJ1-5; D is undetermined. Per the germline V gene, CDR1 is SGHVS and CDR2 is FQNEAQ. This CDR3 is 16 amino acids long. V lost 1 base, J lost 1 base, and 11 bases lay in between. The CDR3 loop is CASSLGLMGSNQPQHF. The CDR3, as DNA: TGTGCCAGCAGCTTAGGCCTAATGGGAAGCAATCAGCCCCAGCATTTT.

This clonotype was seen more than once but under ten times. The rearrangement uses TRBV2 and TRBJ2-7, with a possible D match to TRBD1 (6 bases). V was pared by 4 bases and J by 4 bases, with 11 bases between. This CDR3 region has 13 residues. CDR1 and CDR2 from the germline V gene are SNHLY and FYNNEI. CDR3 in amino acids: CASSAPDSYEQYF. For the CDR3, the DNA is TGTGCCAGCAGTGCCCCGGACAGTTACGAGCAGTACTTC.

The chain employs TRBV11-3 and TRBJ2-5; no reliable D call. The CDR3 has 14 amino acids. From germline, CDR1 is SGHNT and CDR2 YENEEA. V lost 3 bases to trimming and J lost 2 bases, with 10 bases between them. CDR3: CASSLKRFQETQYF. In DNA, the CDR3 is TGTGCCAGCAGCTTGAAGAGGTTTCAAGAGACCCAGTACTTC.

The chain uses TRBV2 and TRBJ2-5; D ambiguous. V was shortened by 6 bases and J by 5 bases, with 16 bases between the two germline ends. The CDR3 spans 14 residues. The germline CDR1 and CDR2 sequences are SNHLY and FYNNEI. The CDR3 loop is CASRMSMGGETQYF. The DNA for the CDR3 is TGTGCCAGCAGGATGTCTATGGGTGGGGAGACCCAGTACTTC.

The genes are TRBV6-2 or TRBV6-3 and TRBJ2-7; D is perhaps TRBD1 (6 bases). There are 13 residues in the CDR3. Trimming pared 2 bases from V and 2 bases from J, leaving 7 bases between. Germline V gene lookup returns CDR1 MNHEY and CDR2 SVGEGT. CDR3 amino acids: CASSYDRTYEQYF. The CDR3 DNA reads as TGTGCCAGCAGTTACGACAGGACCTACGAGCAGTACTTC.

This clonotype was seen a handful of times. The CDR3 coding sequence is TGTGCCAGCAGTTATATGACTAGCGGACGCTACAATGAGCAGTTCTTC. Protein: CASSYMTSGRYNEQFF. The V gene is TRBV6-5, the J gene TRBJ2-1, with 9 nucleotides matching TRBD2. The CDR3 runs 16 residues. CDR1 and CDR2 from the germline V gene are MNHEY and SVGAGI. The ends lost 3 bases at V and 3 bases at J; junction bases unmatched: 6.

This sequence joins TRBV6-1 and TRBJ2-1, with 8 bases matching TRBD1. CDR1 is MNHNS, CDR2 SASEGT, per germline. Germline trimming cut 5 bases from V and 3 bases from J; bases unmatched to any gene: 6. CDR3 size: 15 residues. The CDR3 reads CASSRGQVDYNEQFF. The CDR3 nucleotides read TGTGCCAGCAGTCGGGGACAGGTGGACTACAATGAGCAGTTCTTC.

In this sample, this clonotype turned up a few times. The J gene is TRBJ1-1, the V gene TRBV5-1; 8 nucleotides align to TRBD1. CDR3 length: 13 amino acids. V lost 0 bases to trimming and J lost 11 bases; unmatched junction nucleotides: 6. Germline-derived CDR1 and CDR2 are SGHRS and YFSETQ. CDR3 nucleotides: TGCGCCAGCAGCTTGGGGCAGGGGGCCCAGGCTTTCTTT. Translation gives CASSLGQGAQAFF.

The chain uses TRBV7-2 and TRBJ1-4; 9 bases fit TRBD1. With 5 bases clipped from V and 5 bases from J, the junction kept 9 bases outside the gene matches. The CDR3 covers 16 residues. CDR1 is SGHTA, CDR2 FQGNSA, per germline. The CDR3 DNA sequence: TGTGCCAGCAGCCAGGACAGGGGAAACAGAAATGAAAAACTGTTTTTT. This sequence encodes CASSQDRGNRNEKLFF.

This clonotype was found once. The chain joins TRBV9 to TRBJ2-7, with D perhaps matching TRBD2 (7 bases). The germline V and J ends were trimmed by 3 bases and 0 bases, with 16 bases remaining between them. CDR3 length equals 16 residues. Germline CDR1 SGDLS, CDR2 YYNGEE. The CDR3 loop is CASSAGGGISSYEQYF. CDR3 DNA: TGTGCCAGCAGCGCGGGGGGCGGGATCAGCTCCTACGAGCAGTACTTC.

J is TRBJ1-1 and V is TRBV30; unclear D gene. V lost 0 bases, J lost 1 base, and 6 bases lay in between. The CDR3 runs to 13 residues. Looked up from germline, CDR1 is GTSNPN and CDR2 is SVGIG (reference sequence). In DNA, the CDR3 is TGTGCCTGGAGTGTCGACAAGAACACTGAAGCTTTCTTT. Translation gives CAWSVDKNTEAFF.

The gene calls are TRBV12-3 or TRBV12-4 and TRBJ1-4; D may be TRBD1 (6 bases). V dropped 5 bases and J dropped 8 bases, with 18 bases sitting between them. The CDR3 extends over 15 amino acids. The CDR3 region is CASSPHTQGTEKLFF. The CDR3, as DNA: TGTGCCAGCAGTCCCCACACCCAGGGGACGGAAAAACTGTTTTTT.

The chain recombines TRBV18 with TRBJ1-1; D is undetermined. Germline V gene sequence: CDR1 KGHSH, CDR2 LQKENI. The CDR3 has 16 amino acids. Deletions cut 2 bases from V and 1 base from J, with 14 bases between. CDR3 sequence (DNA): TGTGCCAGCTCACCATCATGGCGCCCGGGGAACACTGAAGCTTTCTTT. Protein product: CASSPSWRPGNTEAFF.

The J gene is TRBJ2-3, the V gene TRBV24-1; 10 nucleotides agree with TRBD1. CDR1 is KGHDR and CDR2 is SFDVKD in the germline V gene. The CDR3 is 15 residues long. Losses at the gene ends were 7 bases for V and 3 bases for J; bases not matched to a gene: 6. CDR3 in DNA: TGTGCCACCAGCTCGGGACAGGGGAATACAGATACGCAGTATTTT. Translating it yields CATSSGQGNTDTQYF.